This T cell receptor beta chain was captured by sequencing in a study of T cell repertoires in cytomegalovirus infection. Overall study context: Well-studied HLA-B-restricted epitopes and recently identified HLA-C-restricted epitopes of CMV were both used in the study.

On this clonotype itself: Its target is unknown.

TCRdb analysed the reads with MiXCR anew, one entry per CDR3 protein. The data contain more than 300,000 distinct CDR3 sequences, around a third of them singletons. Germline CDR1 and CDR2: MDHEN and SYDVKM. The CDR3 runs to 15 residues. The V gene lost 2 bases and the J gene lost 0 bases, with 10 bases spanning the gap. This clonotype was sampled from a human donor in good health (CMV status not recorded). Some clones in this sample may be carry-over from other donors' samples. Source: cultured PBMCs, taken from culture after CMV antigen stimulation. This chain connects TRBV28 to TRBJ2-5; weak D call: TRBD1 (5 bases). In DNA, the CDR3 is TGTGCCAGCAGTTTAGGGCAGGGTTACCAAGAGACCCAGTACTTC. It specifies CASSLGQGYQETQYF.